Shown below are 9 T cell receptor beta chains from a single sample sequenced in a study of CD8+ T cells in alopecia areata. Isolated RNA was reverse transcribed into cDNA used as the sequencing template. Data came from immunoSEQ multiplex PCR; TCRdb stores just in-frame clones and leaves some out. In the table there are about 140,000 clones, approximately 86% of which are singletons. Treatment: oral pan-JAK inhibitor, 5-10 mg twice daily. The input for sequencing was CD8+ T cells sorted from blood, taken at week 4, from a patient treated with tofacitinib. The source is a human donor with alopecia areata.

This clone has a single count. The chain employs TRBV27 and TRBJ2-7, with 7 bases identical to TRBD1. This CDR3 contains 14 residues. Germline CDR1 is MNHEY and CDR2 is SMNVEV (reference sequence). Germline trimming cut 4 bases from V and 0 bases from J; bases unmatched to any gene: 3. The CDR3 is CASSSDRSSYEQYF. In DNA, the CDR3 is TGTGCCAGCAGTTCGGACAGGTCCTCCTACGAGCAGTACTTC.

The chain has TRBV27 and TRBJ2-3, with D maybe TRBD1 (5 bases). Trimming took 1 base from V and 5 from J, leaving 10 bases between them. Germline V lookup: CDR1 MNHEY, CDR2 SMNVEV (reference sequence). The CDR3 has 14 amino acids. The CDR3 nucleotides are TGTGCCAGCAGTTTATACCAGGGTCTAGATACGCAGTATTTT. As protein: CASSLYQGLDTQYF.

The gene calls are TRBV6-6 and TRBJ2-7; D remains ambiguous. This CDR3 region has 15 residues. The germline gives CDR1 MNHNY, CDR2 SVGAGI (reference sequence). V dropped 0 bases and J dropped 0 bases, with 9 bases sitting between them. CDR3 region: CASSYSPATSYEQYF. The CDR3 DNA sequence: TGTGCCAGCAGTTACTCGCCGGCGACCTCCTACGAGCAGTACTTC.

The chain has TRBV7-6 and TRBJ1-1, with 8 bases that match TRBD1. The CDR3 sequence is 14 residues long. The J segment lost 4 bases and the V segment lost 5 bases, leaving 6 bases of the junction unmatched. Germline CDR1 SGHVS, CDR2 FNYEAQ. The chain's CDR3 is CASSPQTGVTEAFF. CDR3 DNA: TGTGCCAGCAGCCCTCAGACAGGGGTCACTGAAGCTTTCTTT.

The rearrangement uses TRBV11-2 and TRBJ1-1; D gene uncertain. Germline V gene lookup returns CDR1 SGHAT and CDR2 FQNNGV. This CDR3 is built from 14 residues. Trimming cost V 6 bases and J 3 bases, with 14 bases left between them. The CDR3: CASSFTASDTEAFF. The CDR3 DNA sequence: TGTGCCAGCAGTTTTACAGCCTCGGACACTGAAGCTTTCTTT.

The CDR3 region has the DNA TGCGCCAGCAGTGAGGGCACGGACACCGGGGAGCTGTTTTTT. As protein: CASSEGTDTGELFF. The V gene is TRBV10-2, the J gene TRBJ2-2; the D is unclear. Trimming cost V 2 bases and J 3 bases, with 7 bases left between them. The CDR3 is made up of 14 amino acids. CDR1 and CDR2 from the germline V gene are WSHSY and SAAADI.

Here the CDR3 reads CASSLVGQGSQVDTQYF. The CDR3, as DNA: TGTGCCAGCAGCTTAGTTGGACAGGGAAGCCAAGTTGATACGCAGTATTTT. The rearrangement links TRBV7-9 to TRBJ2-3, with 8 bases fitting TRBD1. The V and J ends lost 1 base and 6 bases, in that order; junction bases with no gene match: 12. Germline CDR1 and CDR2: SEHNR and FQNEAQ (reference sequence). The CDR3 is 17 amino acids.

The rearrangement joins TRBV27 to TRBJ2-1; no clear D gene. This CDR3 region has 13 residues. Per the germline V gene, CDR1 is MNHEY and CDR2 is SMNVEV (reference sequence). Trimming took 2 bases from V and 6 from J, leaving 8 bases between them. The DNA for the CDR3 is TGTGCCAGCAGTTTAGCAATGGGCAATGAGCAGTTCTTC. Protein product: CASSLAMGNEQFF.

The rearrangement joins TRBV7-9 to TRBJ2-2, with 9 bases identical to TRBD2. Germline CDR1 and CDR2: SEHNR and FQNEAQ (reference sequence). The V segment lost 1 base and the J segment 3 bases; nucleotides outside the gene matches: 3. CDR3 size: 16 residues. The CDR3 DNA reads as TGTGCCAGCAGCTTAGACCCTAGCGGGGACACCGGGGAGCTGTTTTTT. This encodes CASSLDPSGDTGELFF.